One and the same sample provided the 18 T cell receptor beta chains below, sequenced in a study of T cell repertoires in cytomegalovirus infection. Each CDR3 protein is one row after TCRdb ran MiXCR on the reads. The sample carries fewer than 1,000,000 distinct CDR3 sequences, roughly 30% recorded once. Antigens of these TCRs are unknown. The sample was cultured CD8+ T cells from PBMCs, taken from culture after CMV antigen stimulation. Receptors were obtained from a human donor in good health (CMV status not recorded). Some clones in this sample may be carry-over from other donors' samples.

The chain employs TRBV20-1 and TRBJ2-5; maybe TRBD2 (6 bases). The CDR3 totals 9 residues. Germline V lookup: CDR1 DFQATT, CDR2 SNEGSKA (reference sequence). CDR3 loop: CRLGGTQYF. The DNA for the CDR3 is TGCAGGCTCGGGGGGACCCAGTACTTC.

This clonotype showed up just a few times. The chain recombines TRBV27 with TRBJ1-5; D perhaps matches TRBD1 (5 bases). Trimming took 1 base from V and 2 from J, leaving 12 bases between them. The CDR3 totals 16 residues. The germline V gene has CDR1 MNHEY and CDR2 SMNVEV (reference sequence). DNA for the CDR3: TGTGCCAGCAGTTTATATTCAGGGTCCGGCAATCAGCCCCAGCATTTT. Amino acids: CASSLYSGSGNQPQHF.

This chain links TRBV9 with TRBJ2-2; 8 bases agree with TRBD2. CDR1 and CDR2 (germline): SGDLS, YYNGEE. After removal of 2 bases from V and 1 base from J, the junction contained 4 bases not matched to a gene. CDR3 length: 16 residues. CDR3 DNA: TGTGCCAGCAGCGTCCCGACTAGCGTGAACACCGGGGAGCTGTTTTTT. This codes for CASSVPTSVNTGELFF.

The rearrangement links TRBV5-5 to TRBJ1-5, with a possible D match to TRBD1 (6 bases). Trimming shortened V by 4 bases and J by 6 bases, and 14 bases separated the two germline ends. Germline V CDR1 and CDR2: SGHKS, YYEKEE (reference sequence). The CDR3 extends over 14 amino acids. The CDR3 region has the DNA TGTGCCAGCAGCGCCCCGGGGGGCCGTCAGCCCCAGCATTTT. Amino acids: CASSAPGGRQPQHF.

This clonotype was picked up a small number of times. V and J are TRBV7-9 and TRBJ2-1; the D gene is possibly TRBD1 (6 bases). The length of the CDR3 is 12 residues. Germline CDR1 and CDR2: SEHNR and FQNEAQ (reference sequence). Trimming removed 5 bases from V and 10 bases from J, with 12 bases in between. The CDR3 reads CASSPPGTEQFF. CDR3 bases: TGTGCCAGCAGCCCCCCCGGGACAGAGCAGTTCTTC.

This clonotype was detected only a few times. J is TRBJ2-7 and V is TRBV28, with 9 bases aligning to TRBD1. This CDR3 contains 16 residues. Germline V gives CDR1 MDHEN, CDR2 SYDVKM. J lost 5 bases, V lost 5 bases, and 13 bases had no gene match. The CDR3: CASSLGPADRGHEQYV. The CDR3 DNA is TGTGCCAGCAGTCTAGGCCCGGCGGACAGGGGCCACGAGCAGTACGTC.

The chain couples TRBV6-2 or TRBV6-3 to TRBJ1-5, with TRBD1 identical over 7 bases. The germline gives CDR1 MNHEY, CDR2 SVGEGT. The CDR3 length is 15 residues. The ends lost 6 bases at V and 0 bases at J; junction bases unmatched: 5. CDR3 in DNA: TGTGCCAGCAGCACTGGGACAGCTAGCAATCAGCCCCAGCATTTT. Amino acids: CASSTGTASNQPQHF.

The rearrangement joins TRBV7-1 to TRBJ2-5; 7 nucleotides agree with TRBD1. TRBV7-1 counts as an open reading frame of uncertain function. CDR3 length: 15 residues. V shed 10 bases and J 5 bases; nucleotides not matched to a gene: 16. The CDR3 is CAIPLQSTGWETQYF. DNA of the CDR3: TGTGCCATCCCTCTCCAATCGACAGGGTGGGAGACCCAGTACTTC.

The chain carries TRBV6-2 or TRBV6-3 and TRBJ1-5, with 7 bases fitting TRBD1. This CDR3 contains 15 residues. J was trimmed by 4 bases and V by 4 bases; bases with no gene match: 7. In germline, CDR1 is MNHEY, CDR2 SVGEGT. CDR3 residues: CASSSNDRVNQPQHF. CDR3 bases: TGTGCCAGCAGTTCCAATGACAGGGTGAATCAGCCCCAGCATTTT.

The CDR3 protein is CATTRDPLTEAFF. Written as DNA, the CDR3 is TGTGCCACTACACGCGACCCGTTGACTGAAGCTTTCTTT. The V call is TRBV5-4, the J call TRBJ1-1, with unresolved D. The length of the CDR3 is 13 residues. The germline CDR1 and CDR2 sequences are SGHNT and YYREEE (reference sequence). The germline V and J ends were trimmed by 9 bases and 5 bases, with 17 bases remaining between them. The complete variable domain, with remaining parts taken from reference TRBV5-4 and TRBJ1-1, reads ETGVTQSPTHLIKTRGQQVTLRCSSQSGHNTVSWYQQALGQGPQFIFQYYREEENGRGNFPPRFSGLQFPNYSSELNVNALELDDSALYLCATTRDPLTEAFFGQGTRLTVV.

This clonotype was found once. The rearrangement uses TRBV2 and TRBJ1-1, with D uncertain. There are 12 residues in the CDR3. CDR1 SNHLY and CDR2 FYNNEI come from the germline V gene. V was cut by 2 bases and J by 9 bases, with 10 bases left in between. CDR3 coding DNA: TGTGCCAGCAGTGAAAAGAGGACTAAAGCTTTCTTT. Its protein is CASSEKRTKAFF.

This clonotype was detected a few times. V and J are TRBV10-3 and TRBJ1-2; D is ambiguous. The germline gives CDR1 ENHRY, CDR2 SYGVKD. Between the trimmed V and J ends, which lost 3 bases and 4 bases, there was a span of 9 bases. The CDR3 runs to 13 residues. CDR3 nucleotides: TGTGCCATCAGTGATACTGGGCCCTATGGCTACACCTTC. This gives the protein CAISDTGPYGYTF.

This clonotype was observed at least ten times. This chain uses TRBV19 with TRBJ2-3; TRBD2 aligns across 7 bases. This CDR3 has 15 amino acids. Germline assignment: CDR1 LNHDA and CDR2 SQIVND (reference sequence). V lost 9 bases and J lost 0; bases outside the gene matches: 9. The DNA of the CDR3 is TGTGCCAGCAGCCCCGGGGGGTCTAGCACAGATACGCAGTATTTT. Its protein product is CASSPGGSSTDTQYF.

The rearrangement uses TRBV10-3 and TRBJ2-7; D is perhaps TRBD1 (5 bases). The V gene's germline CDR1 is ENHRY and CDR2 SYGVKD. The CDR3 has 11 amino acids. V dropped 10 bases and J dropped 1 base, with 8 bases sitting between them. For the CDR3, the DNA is TGTGCCACACAGGATTCCTACGAGCAGTACGTC. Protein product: CATQDSYEQYV.

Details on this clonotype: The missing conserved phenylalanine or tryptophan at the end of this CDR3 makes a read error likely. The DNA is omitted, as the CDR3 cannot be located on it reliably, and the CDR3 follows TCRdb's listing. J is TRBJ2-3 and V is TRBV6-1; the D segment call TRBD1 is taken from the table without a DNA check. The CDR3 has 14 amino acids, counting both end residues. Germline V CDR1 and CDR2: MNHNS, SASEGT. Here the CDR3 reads CASSEADRYARGAS.

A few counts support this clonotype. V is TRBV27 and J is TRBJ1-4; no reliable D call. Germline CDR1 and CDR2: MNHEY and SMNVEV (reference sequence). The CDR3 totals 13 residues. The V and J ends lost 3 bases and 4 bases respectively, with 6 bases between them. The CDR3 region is CASSFVDNEKLFF. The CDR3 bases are TGTGCCAGCAGTTTCGTGGATAATGAAAAACTGTTTTTT.

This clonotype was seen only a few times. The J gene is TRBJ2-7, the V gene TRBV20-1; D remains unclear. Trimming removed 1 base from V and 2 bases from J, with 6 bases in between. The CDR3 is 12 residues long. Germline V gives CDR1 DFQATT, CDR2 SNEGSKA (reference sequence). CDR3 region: CSARGGTYEQYV. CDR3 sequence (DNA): TGCAGTGCTAGAGGGGGAACCTACGAGCAGTACGTC.

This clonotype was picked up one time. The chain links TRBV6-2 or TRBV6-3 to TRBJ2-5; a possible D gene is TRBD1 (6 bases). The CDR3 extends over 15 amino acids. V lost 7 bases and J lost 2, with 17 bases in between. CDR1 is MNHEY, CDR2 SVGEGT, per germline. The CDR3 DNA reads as TGTGCCAGCACCAAAAGCTGGGGGACACAAGAGACCCAGTACTTC. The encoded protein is CASTKSWGTQETQYF.